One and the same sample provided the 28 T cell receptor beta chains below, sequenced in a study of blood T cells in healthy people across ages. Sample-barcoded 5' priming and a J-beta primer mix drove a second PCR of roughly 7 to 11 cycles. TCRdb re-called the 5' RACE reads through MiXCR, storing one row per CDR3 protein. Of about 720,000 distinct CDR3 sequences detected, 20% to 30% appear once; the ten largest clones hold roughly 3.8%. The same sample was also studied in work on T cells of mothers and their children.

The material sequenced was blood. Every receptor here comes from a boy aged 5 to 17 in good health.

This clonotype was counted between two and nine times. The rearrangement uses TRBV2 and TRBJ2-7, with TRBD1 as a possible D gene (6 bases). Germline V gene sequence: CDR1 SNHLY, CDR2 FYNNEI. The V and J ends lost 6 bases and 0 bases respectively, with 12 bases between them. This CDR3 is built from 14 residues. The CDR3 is CASRLGQSSYEQYF. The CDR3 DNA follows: TGTGCCAGCAGACTTGGACAGAGCTCCTACGAGCAGTACTTC.

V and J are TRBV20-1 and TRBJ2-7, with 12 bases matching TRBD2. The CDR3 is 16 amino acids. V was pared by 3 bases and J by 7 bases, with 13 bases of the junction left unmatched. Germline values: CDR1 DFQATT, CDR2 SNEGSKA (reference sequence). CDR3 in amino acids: CSASRPPSGREREQYF. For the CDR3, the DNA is TGCAGTGCTAGCCGACCCCCTAGCGGGAGGGAGAGGGAGCAGTACTTC.

The CDR3 protein is CASSSETSGRAGETQYF. CDR3 nucleotides: TGTGCCAGCAGTTCAGAGACTAGCGGGAGGGCCGGGGAGACCCAGTACTTC. The genes are TRBV28 and TRBJ2-5; 14 bases are a match to TRBD2. CDR3 length: 17 amino acids. In germline, CDR1 is MDHEN, CDR2 SYDVKM. V lost 4 bases, J lost 5 bases, and 9 bases stayed unmatched.

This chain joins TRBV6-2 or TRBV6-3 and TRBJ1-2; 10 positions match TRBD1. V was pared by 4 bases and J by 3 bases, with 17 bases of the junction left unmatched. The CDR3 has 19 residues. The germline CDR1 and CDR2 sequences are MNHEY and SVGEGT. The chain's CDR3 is CASSFPTGTGALLDYGYTF. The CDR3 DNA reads TGTGCCAGCAGTTTCCCTACCGGGACAGGGGCGCTGTTGGACTATGGCTACACCTTC.

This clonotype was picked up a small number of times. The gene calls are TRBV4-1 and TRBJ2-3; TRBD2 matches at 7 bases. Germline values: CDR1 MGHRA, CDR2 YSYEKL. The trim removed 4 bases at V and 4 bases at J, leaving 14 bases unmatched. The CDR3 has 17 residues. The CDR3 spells CASSPKGTGGGADTQYF. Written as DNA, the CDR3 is TGCGCCAGCAGCCCCAAAGGGACGGGAGGTGGCGCAGATACGCAGTATTTT.

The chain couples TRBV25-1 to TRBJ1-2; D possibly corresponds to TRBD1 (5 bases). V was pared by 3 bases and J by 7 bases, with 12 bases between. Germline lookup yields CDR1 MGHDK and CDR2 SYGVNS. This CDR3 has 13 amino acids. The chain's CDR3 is CASSEPGPSGYTF. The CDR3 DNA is TGTGCCAGCAGTGAGCCGGGACCCAGTGGCTACACCTTC.

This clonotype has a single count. CDR3 nucleotides: TGCGCCAGCAGCCGGATCCTGGGGGGCCGTGGCTATGGCTACACCTTC. As protein: CASSRILGGRGYGYTF. J is TRBJ1-2 and V is TRBV5-1; tentative D call: TRBD1 (6 bases). V lost 4 bases and J 4 bases, leaving 20 bases between the germline ends. This CDR3 has 16 amino acids. From germline, CDR1 is SGHRS and CDR2 YFSETQ.

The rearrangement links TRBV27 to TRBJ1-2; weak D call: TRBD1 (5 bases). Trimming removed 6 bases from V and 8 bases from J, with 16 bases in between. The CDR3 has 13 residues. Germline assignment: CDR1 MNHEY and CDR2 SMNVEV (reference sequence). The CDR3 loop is CASSHRDGPGYTF. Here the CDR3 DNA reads TGTGCCAGCAGCCACCGGGACGGACCCGGCTACACCTTC.

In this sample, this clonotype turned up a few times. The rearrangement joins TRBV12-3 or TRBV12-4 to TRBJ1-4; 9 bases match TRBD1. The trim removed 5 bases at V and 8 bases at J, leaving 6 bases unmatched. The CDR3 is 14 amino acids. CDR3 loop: CASSHRGRAEKLFF. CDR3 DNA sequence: TGTGCCAGCAGTCACAGGGGGCGCGCCGAAAAACTGTTTTTT.

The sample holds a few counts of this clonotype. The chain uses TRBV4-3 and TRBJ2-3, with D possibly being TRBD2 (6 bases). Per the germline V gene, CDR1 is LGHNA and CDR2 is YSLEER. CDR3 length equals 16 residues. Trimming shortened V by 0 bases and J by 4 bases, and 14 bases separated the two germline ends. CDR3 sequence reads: CASSQDLAGLADTQYF. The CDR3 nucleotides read TGCGCCAGCAGCCAAGATCTCGCGGGGTTGGCAGATACGCAGTATTTT.

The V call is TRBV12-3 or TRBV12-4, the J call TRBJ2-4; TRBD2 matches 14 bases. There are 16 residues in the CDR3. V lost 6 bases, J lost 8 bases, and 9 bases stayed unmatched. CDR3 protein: CASSSGTSGGGYIQYF. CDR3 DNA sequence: TGTGCCAGCAGCTCCGGGACTAGCGGGGGAGGATACATTCAGTACTTC.

The CDR3 reads CASSLTGQPYNEQFF. The CDR3, as DNA: TGTGCCAGCAGCTTAACGGGACAGCCTTACAATGAGCAGTTCTTC. The chain employs TRBV7-3 and TRBJ2-1, with 7 bases matching TRBD1. CDR3 length: 15 amino acids. Germline trimming cut 0 bases from V and 4 bases from J; bases unmatched to any gene: 3. Per the germline V gene, CDR1 is SGHTA and CDR2 is FQGTGA.

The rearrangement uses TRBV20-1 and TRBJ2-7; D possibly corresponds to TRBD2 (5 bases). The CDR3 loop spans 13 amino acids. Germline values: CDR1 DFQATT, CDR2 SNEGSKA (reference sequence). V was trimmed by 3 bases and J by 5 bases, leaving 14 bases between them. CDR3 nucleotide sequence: TGCAGTGCTAGCACGGGAAGGTGGGACGAGCAGTACTTC. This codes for CSASTGRWDEQYF.

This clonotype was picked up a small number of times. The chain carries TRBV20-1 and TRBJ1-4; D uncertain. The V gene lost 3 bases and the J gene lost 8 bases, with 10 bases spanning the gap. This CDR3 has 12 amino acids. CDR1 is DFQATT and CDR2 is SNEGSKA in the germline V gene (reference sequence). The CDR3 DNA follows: TGCAGTGCTAGCCGAGTGAAGGAAAAACTGTTTTTT. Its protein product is CSASRVKEKLFF.

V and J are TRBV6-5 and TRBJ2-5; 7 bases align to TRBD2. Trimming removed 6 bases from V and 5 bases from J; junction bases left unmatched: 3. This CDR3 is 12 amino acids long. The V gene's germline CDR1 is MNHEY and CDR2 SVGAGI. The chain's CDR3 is CASRGGLETQYF. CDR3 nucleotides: TGTGCCAGCAGGGGAGGGCTGGAGACCCAGTACTTC.

This CDR3 reads CATSRAKGSTNEKLFF. For the CDR3, the DNA is TGTGCCACCAGCAGAGCCAAGGGTTCAACTAATGAAAAACTGTTTTTT. V is TRBV15 and J is TRBJ1-4; D call uncertain. The CDR3 runs 16 residues. CDR1 and CDR2 (germline): LNHNV, YYDKDF (reference sequence). The V and J ends lost 1 base and 0 bases respectively, with 9 bases between them.

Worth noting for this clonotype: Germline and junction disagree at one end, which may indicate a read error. CDR3 in amino acids: CAGSPAASGANVLTF. The CDR3 bases are TGTGCCGGCTCACCGGCGGCATCTGGGGCCAACGTCCTGACTTTC. V usage is TRBV18 and J usage is TRBJ2-6; no definite D call. CDR1 and CDR2 (germline): KGHSH, LQKENI. The CDR3 contains 15 residues.

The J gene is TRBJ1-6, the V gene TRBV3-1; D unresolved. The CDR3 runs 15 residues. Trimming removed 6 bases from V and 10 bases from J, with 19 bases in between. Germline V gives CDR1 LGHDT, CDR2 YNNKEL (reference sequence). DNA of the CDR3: TGTGCCAGCAGTTTCTCCGAGGTTCGGGCGTCACCCCTCCACTTT. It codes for CASSFSEVRASPLHF.

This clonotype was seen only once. In DNA form, the CDR3 reads TGTGCCAGCACCCCTTGGGCTAGCGGGACCAAAAACATTCAGTACTTC. This encodes CASTPWASGTKNIQYF. The V call is TRBV28, the J call TRBJ2-4, with 9 nucleotides matching TRBD2. CDR1 MDHEN and CDR2 SYDVKM come from the germline V gene. The CDR3 has 16 amino acids. With V trimmed by 7 bases and J by 2 bases, 9 bases remained unmatched.

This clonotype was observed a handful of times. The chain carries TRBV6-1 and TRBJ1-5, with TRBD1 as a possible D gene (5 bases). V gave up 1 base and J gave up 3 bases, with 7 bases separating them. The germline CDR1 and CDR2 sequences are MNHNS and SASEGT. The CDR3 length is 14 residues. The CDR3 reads CASSEGQINQPQHF. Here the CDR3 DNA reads TGTGCCAGCAGTGAAGGACAGATCAATCAGCCCCAGCATTTT.

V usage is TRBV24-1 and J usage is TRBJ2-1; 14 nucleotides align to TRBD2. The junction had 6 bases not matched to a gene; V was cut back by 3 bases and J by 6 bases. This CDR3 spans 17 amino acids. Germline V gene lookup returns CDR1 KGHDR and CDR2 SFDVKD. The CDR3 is CATSDPRGLAGGNEQFF. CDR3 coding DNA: TGTGCCACCAGTGATCCCCGAGGACTAGCGGGAGGCAATGAGCAGTTCTTC.

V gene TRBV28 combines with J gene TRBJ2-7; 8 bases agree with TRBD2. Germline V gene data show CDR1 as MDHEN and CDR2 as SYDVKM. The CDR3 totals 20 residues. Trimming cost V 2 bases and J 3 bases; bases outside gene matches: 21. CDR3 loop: CASSLVTAGAGLQLVYEQYF. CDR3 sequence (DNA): TGTGCCAGCAGTTTAGTTACAGCGGGAGCAGGGTTGCAGTTGGTCTACGAGCAGTACTTC.

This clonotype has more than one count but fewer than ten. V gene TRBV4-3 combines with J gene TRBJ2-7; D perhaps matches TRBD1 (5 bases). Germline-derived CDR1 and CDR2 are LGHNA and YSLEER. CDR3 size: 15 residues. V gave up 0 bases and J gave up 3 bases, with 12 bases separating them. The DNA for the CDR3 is TGCGCCAGCAGCCAAGAATCGTATCAGGGCTACGAGCAGTACTTC. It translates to CASSQESYQGYEQYF.

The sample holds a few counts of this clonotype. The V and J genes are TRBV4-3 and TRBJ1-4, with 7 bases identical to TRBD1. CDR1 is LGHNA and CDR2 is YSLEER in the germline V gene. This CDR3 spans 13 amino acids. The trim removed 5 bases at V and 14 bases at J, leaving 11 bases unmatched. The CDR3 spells CASSLRTGYLLFF. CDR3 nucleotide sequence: TGCGCCAGCAGCTTGAGGACAGGATATTTGCTGTTTTTT.

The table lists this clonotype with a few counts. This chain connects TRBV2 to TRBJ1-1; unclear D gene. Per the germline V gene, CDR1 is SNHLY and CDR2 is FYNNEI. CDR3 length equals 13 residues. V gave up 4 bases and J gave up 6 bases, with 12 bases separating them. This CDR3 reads CASSASLSPEAFF. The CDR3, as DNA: TGTGCCAGCAGTGCCTCCCTCTCCCCTGAAGCTTTCTTT. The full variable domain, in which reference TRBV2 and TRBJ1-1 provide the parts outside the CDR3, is EPEVTQTPSHQVTQMGQEVILRCVPISNHLYFYWYRQILGQKVEFLVSFYNNEISEKSEIFDDQFSVERPDGSNFTLKIRSTKLEDSAMYFCASSASLSPEAFFGQGTRLTVV.

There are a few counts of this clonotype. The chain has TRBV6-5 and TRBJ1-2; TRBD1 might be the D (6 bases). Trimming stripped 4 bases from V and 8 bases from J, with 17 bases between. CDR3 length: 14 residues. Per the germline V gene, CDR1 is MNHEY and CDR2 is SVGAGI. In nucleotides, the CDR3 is TGTGCCAGCAGTTCCCTGACAGGTTCTAAGGGCTACACCTTC. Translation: CASSSLTGSKGYTF.

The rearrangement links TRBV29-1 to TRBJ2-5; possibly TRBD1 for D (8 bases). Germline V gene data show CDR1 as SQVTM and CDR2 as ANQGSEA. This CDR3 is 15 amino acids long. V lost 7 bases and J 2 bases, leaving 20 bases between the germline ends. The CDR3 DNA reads TGCAGCGCCTCCGGGGGGACAGGTGGGCAAGAGACCCAGTACTTC. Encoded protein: CSASGGTGGQETQYF. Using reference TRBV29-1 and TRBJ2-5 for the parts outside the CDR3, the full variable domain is SAVISQKPSRDICQRGTSLTIQCQVDSQVTMMFWYRQQPGQSLTLIATANQGSEATYESGFVIDKFPISRPNLTFSTLTVSNMSPEDSSIYLCSASGGTGGQETQYFGPGTRLLVL.

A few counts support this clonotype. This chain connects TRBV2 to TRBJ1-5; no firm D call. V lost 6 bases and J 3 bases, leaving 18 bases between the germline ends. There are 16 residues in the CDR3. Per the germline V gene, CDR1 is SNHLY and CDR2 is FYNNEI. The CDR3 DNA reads TGTGCCAGCAGGGATGACAACCCGATCCTCAATCAGCCCCAGCATTTT. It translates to CASRDDNPILNQPQHF.